What follows is one T cell receptor (beta chain) and its context. What it binds is not known. This record comes from a study of cytomegalovirus exposure and HLA in healthy donors. Study-wide context: There were several hundred genotyped donors. Of these, about 81% fell in the genetic ancestry cluster associated with self-reported Caucasian donors. The study, taken as a whole, reports: Across all donors, roughly uniform sequencing depth was an assumption of the presence/absence analyses.

60 Vbeta and 13 Jbeta primers were used in PCR. Sequencing used immunoSEQ multiplex PCR; TCRdb keeps in-frame clones, though not all of them. The repertoire consists of 130,000 to 150,000 clones, with 60% to 85% occurring once and the leading ten covering 2.5% to 3.5%. Between the trimmed V and J ends, which lost 5 bases and 5 bases, there was a span of 15 bases. The germline gives CDR1 SGHTA, CDR2 FQGTGA. This CDR3 has 15 residues. J is TRBJ2-2 and V is TRBV7-3, with D tentatively TRBD1 (6 bases). The sequenced material came from PBMCs. This sequence originates from a man aged 35-49 years in good health and CMV-seropositive. The CDR3 region has the DNA TGTGCCAGCAGCGCCCAAACTCAGGGGACCGGGGAGCTGTTTTTT. This gives the protein CASSAQTQGTGELFF. The full variable domain, rest sourced from reference TRBV7-3 and TRBJ2-2, is GAGVSQTPSNKVTEKGKYVELRCDPISGHTALYWYRQSLGQGPEFLIYFQGTGAADDSGLPNDRFFAVRPEGSVSTLKIQRTERGDSAVYLCASSAQTQGTGELFFGEGSRLTVL.